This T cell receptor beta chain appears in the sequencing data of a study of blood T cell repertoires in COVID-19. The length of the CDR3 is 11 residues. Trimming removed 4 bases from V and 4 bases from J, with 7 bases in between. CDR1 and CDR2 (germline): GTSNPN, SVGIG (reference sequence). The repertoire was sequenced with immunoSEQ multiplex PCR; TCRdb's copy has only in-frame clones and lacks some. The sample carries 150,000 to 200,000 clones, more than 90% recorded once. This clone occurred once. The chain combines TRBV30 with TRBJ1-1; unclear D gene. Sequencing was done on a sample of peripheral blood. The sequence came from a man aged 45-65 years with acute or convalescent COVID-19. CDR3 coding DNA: TGTGCCTGGACCGAGGGCACTGAAGCTTTCTTT. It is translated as CAWTEGTEAFF.